Shown below are 28 T cell receptor beta chains from a single sample sequenced in a study of blood T cell repertoires in COVID-19. The method was immunoSEQ multiplex PCR; TCRdb's version includes in-frame clones alone and lacks a portion of them. The profile shows approximately 110,000 clones, about 74% of them singletons. Source material: peripheral blood. The receptors shown here come from an elderly man with COVID-19, enrolled during active disease.

This chain uses TRBV4-1 with TRBJ2-3; TRBD1 might be the D (6 bases). Germline V gene sequence: CDR1 MGHRA, CDR2 YSYEKL. This CDR3 region has 16 residues. Trimming left V 3 bases short and J 1 base short, with 14 bases between. The CDR3 nucleotides are TGCGCCAGCAGCCACCCAACAGGGTTTGGCACAGATACGCAGTATTTT. As protein: CASSHPTGFGTDTQYF.

The V and J genes are TRBV7-8 and TRBJ2-7; possibly TRBD2 for D (6 bases). V was shortened by 6 bases and J by 4 bases, with 19 bases between the two germline ends. The CDR3 spans 15 residues. Germline V gene lookup returns CDR1 SGHVS and CDR2 FQNEAQ. The CDR3 spells CASSLGGDGDYEQYF. The CDR3 DNA follows: TGTGCCAGCAGTTTGGGCGGGGACGGGGATTACGAGCAGTACTTC. Based on the CDR3 plus reference TRBV7-8 and TRBJ2-7, the full variable domain is GAGVSQSPRYKVAKRGQDVALRCDPISGHVSLFWYQQALGQGPEFLTYFQNEAQLDKSGLPSDRFFAERPEGSVSTLKIQRTQQEDSAVYLCASSLGGDGDYEQYFGPGTRLTVT.

This clone was counted a few times. The chain uses TRBV28 and TRBJ2-7; 8 positions match TRBD1. This CDR3 is built from 15 residues. The J segment lost 7 bases and the V segment lost 5 bases, leaving 13 bases of the junction unmatched. Germline V gene data show CDR1 as MDHEN and CDR2 as SYDVKM. CDR3 residues: CASSNHGQGAEEQYF. The CDR3 DNA is TGTGCCAGCAGTAACCATGGACAGGGTGCCGAGGAGCAGTACTTC.

This chain uses TRBV11-3 with TRBJ2-7; 11 nucleotides align to TRBD2. Germline CDR1 is SGHNT and CDR2 is YENEEA. The CDR3 has 14 residues. The ends lost 4 bases at V and 4 bases at J; junction bases unmatched: 3. CDR3 region: CASSSTSGGYEQYF. CDR3 sequence (DNA): TGTGCCAGCAGCTCCACTAGCGGGGGTTACGAGCAGTACTTC.

This clone was picked up one time. The V call is TRBV5-1, the J call TRBJ1-5, with TRBD1 matching over 7 bases. The CDR3 runs 14 residues. Germline V gene lookup returns CDR1 SGHRS and CDR2 YFSETQ. V was pared by 5 bases and J by 12 bases, with 14 bases of the junction left unmatched. CDR3 protein: CASRPGTERGDQHF. CDR3 in DNA: TGCGCCAGCAGGCCCGGGACAGAAAGAGGGGACCAGCATTTT.

The genes are TRBV28 and TRBJ2-3, with TRBD2 matching 9 bases. The CDR3 contains 15 residues. Unmatched junction bases numbered 8, after V lost 6 bases and J lost 4 bases. Per the germline V gene, CDR1 is MDHEN and CDR2 is SYDVKM. CDR3 sequence (DNA): TGTGCCAGCAGACGGAGCGGGAGGATTTCAGATACGCAGTATTTT. It translates to CASRRSGRISDTQYF.

The rearrangement links TRBV24-1 to TRBJ2-5; 8 bases are shared with TRBD2. With V trimmed by 3 bases and J by 5 bases, 10 bases remained unmatched. Per the germline V gene, CDR1 is KGHDR and CDR2 is SFDVKD. This CDR3 contains 16 residues. CDR3 protein: CATSDRRIAGKETQYF. The CDR3 DNA reads as TGTGCCACCAGTGATCGCCGGATAGCGGGGAAGGAGACCCAGTACTTC.

The chain employs TRBV28 and TRBJ1-1; 7 positions match TRBD1. This CDR3 contains 15 residues. V was clipped by 6 bases and J by 2 bases; unmatched bases: 9. From germline, CDR1 is MDHEN and CDR2 SYDVKM. CDR3 amino acids: CASSSPGTVNTEAFF. CDR3 nucleotide sequence: TGTGCCAGCAGCTCCCCAGGGACAGTAAACACTGAAGCTTTCTTT.

This chain uses TRBV10-2 with TRBJ1-1; perhaps TRBD1 as D (6 bases). Trimming pared 10 bases from V and 3 bases from J, leaving 21 bases between. CDR3 length: 15 residues. CDR1 WSHSY and CDR2 SAAADI come from the germline V gene. CDR3 nucleotide sequence: TGCGCCAACCCCTTTGGGGGGGGGCTGGACACTGAAGCTTTCTTT. Translated: CANPFGGGLDTEAFF.

The chain is built from TRBV5-8 and TRBJ2-1; 8 nucleotides agree with TRBD2. V trimming: 3 bases; J trimming: 0 bases; junction bases outside the gene matches: 8. The CDR3 loop spans 17 amino acids. Germline CDR1 is SGHTS and CDR2 is YDEGEE. In DNA, the CDR3 is TGTGCCAGCAGCTCTGGACTAGCAATACTCTCCTACAATGAGCAGTTCTTC. Translated: CASSSGLAILSYNEQFF.

The CDR3 DNA sequence: TGTGCCAGCAGTTACTCGAGACCGGGACAGAATGAAAAACTGTTTTTT. Its protein is CASSYSRPGQNEKLFF. The chain couples TRBV6-5 to TRBJ1-4, with 7 bases fitting TRBD1. This CDR3 contains 16 residues. Losses at the gene ends were 0 bases for V and 5 bases for J; bases not matched to a gene: 6. Germline-derived CDR1 and CDR2 are MNHEY and SVGAGI.

V is TRBV7-2 and J is TRBJ2-1; tentatively, D is TRBD2 (5 bases). The CDR3 spans 16 residues. Trimming shortened V by 4 bases and J by 2 bases, and 15 bases separated the two germline ends. Germline loops: CDR1 SGHTA, CDR2 FQGNSA. CDR3 nucleotides: TGTGCCAGCAGCTATGCGGGCCCAGGCCCCTACAATGAGCAGTTCTTC. Its protein product is CASSYAGPGPYNEQFF.

The chain has TRBV27 and TRBJ2-7; TRBD2 might be the D (6 bases). V was clipped by 4 bases and J by 2 bases, with 12 bases between them. Germline CDR1 reads MNHEY; CDR2 reads SMNVEV (reference sequence). CDR3 length: 14 amino acids. The CDR3 coding sequence is TGTGCCAGCAGTTCCGTGGGGGGTCCCTACGAGCAGTACTTC. Translating gives CASSSVGGPYEQYF.

This chain links TRBV7-6 with TRBJ2-2, with 8 bases lining up with TRBD2. Germline V lookup: CDR1 SGHVS, CDR2 FNYEAQ. With 5 bases clipped from V and 0 bases from J, the junction kept 8 bases outside the gene matches. This CDR3 has 17 amino acids. The CDR3: CASSPGRGGANTGELFF. DNA of the CDR3: TGTGCCAGCAGCCCTGGCCGGGGGGGGGCGAACACCGGGGAGCTGTTTTTT.

The V gene is TRBV19, the J gene TRBJ2-2, with TRBD2 matching 9 bases. Germline V gene lookup returns CDR1 LNHDA and CDR2 SQIVND (reference sequence). Unmatched junction bases numbered 3, after V lost 4 bases and J lost 0 bases. CDR3 length: 16 amino acids. Written as DNA, the CDR3 is TGTGCCAGTAGTACCGCTAGCGGGGCGAACACCGGGGAGCTGTTTTTT. As protein: CASSTASGANTGELFF.

This clone appeared a single time. The V call is TRBV21-1, the J call TRBJ2-7; TRBD2 is the table's D call, not checked against the DNA. TRBV21-1 is classified as a pseudogene. The CDR3 is 14 residues long. The DNA of the CDR3 is TGTGCCAGCAGCGCCCGACTAGACTCCTACGAGCAGTACTTC. Amino acid sequence: CASSARLDSYEQYF.

V is TRBV6-6 and J is TRBJ2-6, with 12 positions matching TRBD2. The CDR3 consists of 19 residues. Germline V gene lookup returns CDR1 MNHNY and CDR2 SVGAGI (reference sequence). With V trimmed by 5 bases and J by 0 bases, 8 bases remained unmatched. CDR3 loop: CASSRYGTSGYSGANVLTF. The CDR3 bases are TGTGCCAGCAGTCGATACGGGACTAGCGGGTACTCTGGGGCCAACGTCCTGACTTTC.

The V and J genes are TRBV9 and TRBJ1-3, with D unclear. Deletions cut 4 bases from V and 0 bases from J, with 11 bases between. CDR1 is SGDLS, CDR2 YYNGEE, per germline. The CDR3 has 15 amino acids. The CDR3 nucleotides are TGTGCCAGCAGCTATGACTGGAGCTCTGGAAACACCATATATTTT. The encoded protein is CASSYDWSSGNTIYF.

This clone has more than one count but fewer than ten. V gene TRBV4-3 combines with J gene TRBJ1-2, with 11 bases fitting TRBD1. The CDR3 has 14 amino acids. V dropped 2 bases and J dropped 13; count of bases not matched to a gene: 9. Germline lookup yields CDR1 LGHNA and CDR2 YSLEER. CDR3 nucleotides: TGCGCCAGCAGCCAATCCAGGACAGGGGGCGCTTTCACCTTC. It codes for CASSQSRTGGAFTF.

The chain recombines TRBV6-1 with TRBJ1-5, with D unresolved. CDR1 is MNHNS, CDR2 SASEGT, per germline. This CDR3 contains 13 residues. Trimming shortened V by 1 base and J by 1 base, and 2 bases separated the two germline ends. CDR3 sequence (DNA): TGTGCCAGCAGTGAAGTAAGCAATCAGCCCCAGCATTTT. Protein: CASSEVSNQPQHF.

The V call is TRBV7-9, the J call TRBJ2-1, with a tentative D call TRBD1 (6 bases). V gave up 2 bases and J gave up 4 bases, with 12 bases separating them. Germline CDR1 reads SEHNR; CDR2 reads FQNEAQ (reference sequence). The CDR3 covers 15 residues. As DNA, the CDR3 is TGTGCCAGCAGCTTAAGAGAAACAGGGTACAATGAGCAGTTCTTC. It is translated as CASSLRETGYNEQFF.

V gene TRBV28 combines with J gene TRBJ2-1; TRBD2 agrees at 12 bases. This CDR3 is built from 15 residues. Trimming took 7 bases from V and 7 from J; bases not matched to a gene: 8. Germline-derived CDR1 and CDR2 are MDHEN and SYDVKM. The CDR3 DNA is TGTGCCAGCAACGATCTAGCGGGAGGGAGGAATGAGCAGTTCTTC. Residues: CASNDLAGGRNEQFF.

V usage is TRBV3-1 (or the pseudogene TRBV3-2) and J usage is TRBJ2-2; tentatively, D is TRBD1 (5 bases). The CDR3 extends over 13 amino acids. The germline CDR1 and CDR2 sequences are LGHDT and YNNKEL (reference sequence). V shed 2 bases and J shed 7 bases, with 8 bases lying between them. CDR3 in DNA: TGTGCCAGCAGCCAAAGGGGCAGCGGGGAGCTGTTTTTT. It encodes CASSQRGSGELFF.

The chain uses TRBV7-9 and TRBJ2-2; TRBD2 matches 7 bases. There are 16 residues in the CDR3. The germline V gene encodes CDR1 SEHNR and CDR2 FQNEAQ (reference sequence). The trim removed 3 bases at V and 7 bases at J, leaving 11 bases unmatched. The CDR3 here is CASSFRLAGDGGELFF. CDR3 nucleotide sequence: TGTGCCAGCAGCTTTCGACTAGCCGGAGATGGCGGGGAGCTGTTTTTT.

V gene TRBV2 combines with J gene TRBJ1-3; TRBD1 aligns across 7 bases. V was clipped by 3 bases and J by 5 bases; unmatched bases: 1. The CDR3 has 13 amino acids. Germline V lookup: CDR1 SNHLY, CDR2 FYNNEI. The CDR3 bases are TGTGCCAGCAGTGACAGGGGGAGAAACACCATATATTTT. Its translation: CASSDRGRNTIYF.

The CDR3 coding sequence is TGTGCCAGCAGCCAGGCTGGGGGACAGGGCCCTTCCTACAATGAGCAGTTCTTC. It is translated as CASSQAGGQGPSYNEQFF. The genes are TRBV11-2 and TRBJ2-1, with 9 bases lining up with TRBD1. CDR1 and CDR2 from the germline V gene are SGHAT and FQNNGV. Trimming removed 5 bases from V and 1 base from J; junction bases left unmatched: 12. CDR3 size: 18 residues.

The chain employs TRBV28 and TRBJ2-3, with D perhaps matching TRBD2 (6 bases). With 5 bases removed from V and 2 bases from J, the gap between germline ends came to 23 bases. The CDR3 sequence is 18 residues long. Germline values: CDR1 MDHEN, CDR2 SYDVKM. The DNA for the CDR3 is TGTGCCAGCAGTGCCTTGGTCGGGCGGGAACTCGTCACAGATACGCAGTATTTT. This codes for CASSALVGRELVTDTQYF.

The rearrangement uses TRBV10-3 and TRBJ1-6, with D unresolved. The CDR3 contains 14 residues. Germline CDR1 and CDR2: ENHRY and SYGVKD. V was shortened by 8 bases and J by 7 bases, with 15 bases between the two germline ends. CDR3 sequence: CAIAPAGYNSPLHF. The CDR3 DNA follows: TGTGCCATCGCCCCCGCGGGGTACAATTCACCCCTCCACTTT.